A single sample is the source of the 10 T cell receptor beta chains below, sequenced in a study of T-cell memory formation after mild COVID-19. Each CDR3 protein gets one entry after TCRdb re-called the 5' RACE reads with MiXCR. The table lists more than 150,000 distinct CDR3 sequences, approximately 10% of them singletons. Input material: PBMCs or a T cell subset sorted from them (not recorded which). These receptors all stem from a man between 18 and 35 years old who had mild COVID-19 (a few samples of this study predate the infection). Cell type and time point are not known.

The table lists this clonotype with a few counts. The rearrangement joins TRBV20-1 to TRBJ1-1; 7 positions match TRBD1. Germline-derived CDR1 and CDR2 are DFQATT and SNEGSKA (reference sequence). Losses at the gene ends were 4 bases for V and 5 bases for J; bases not matched to a gene: 7. The CDR3 has 13 residues. The DNA of the CDR3 is TGCAGTGCTAATAAGGGGGCTTGGACTGAAGCTTTCTTT. It translates to CSANKGAWTEAFF.

This clonotype was found a few times. The chain is built from TRBV18 and TRBJ1-1, with D unresolved. The CDR3 is made up of 14 amino acids. Germline CDR1 KGHSH, CDR2 LQKENI. V was cut by 6 bases and J by 4 bases, with 15 bases left in between. CDR3 sequence: CASSQVNGGTEAFF. As DNA, the CDR3 is TGTGCCAGCTCCCAGGTGAACGGAGGCACTGAAGCTTTCTTT.

The rearrangement links TRBV5-1 to TRBJ2-5; TRBD1 aligns across 10 bases. Per the germline V gene, CDR1 is SGHRS and CDR2 is YFSETQ. The CDR3 runs 15 residues. With 4 bases clipped from V and 2 bases from J, the junction kept 5 bases outside the gene matches. The CDR3: CASSARDRGQETQYF. Written as DNA, the CDR3 is TGCGCCAGCAGCGCACGGGACAGGGGTCAAGAGACCCAGTACTTC.

The CDR3 reads CARYTGELFF. The CDR3 DNA sequence: TGTGCCAGATACACCGGGGAGCTGTTTTTT. The chain joins TRBV25-1 to TRBJ2-2; no firm D call. Germline CDR1 is MGHDK and CDR2 is SYGVNS. V lost 9 bases and J lost 3, with 2 bases in between. This CDR3 comprises 10 residues.

The chain uses TRBV5-6 and TRBJ2-5; TRBD2 aligns across 7 bases. Trimming cost V 4 bases and J 5 bases; bases outside gene matches: 14. CDR1 is SGHDT, CDR2 YYEEEE, per germline. The CDR3 spans 16 residues. The CDR3 sequence is CASSLREGSGSETQYF. The CDR3 nucleotides are TGTGCCAGCAGCCTAAGGGAGGGTTCTGGGAGCGAGACCCAGTACTTC.

This clonotype was picked up many times. The chain employs TRBV25-1 and TRBJ2-7; 8 bases agree with TRBD1. This CDR3 spans 13 amino acids. The V segment lost 5 bases and the J segment 5 bases; nucleotides outside the gene matches: 5. Germline CDR1 is MGHDK and CDR2 is SYGVNS. The DNA of the CDR3 is TGTGCCAGCAGTTTGTCAGGGGGCGACGAGCAGTACGTC. It encodes CASSLSGGDEQYV.

The chain links TRBV11-1 to TRBJ2-5; D is ambiguous. The germline V and J ends were trimmed by 6 bases and 2 bases, with 10 bases remaining between them. The CDR3 loop spans 13 amino acids. Germline CDR1 reads SGHAT; CDR2 reads FQDESV (reference sequence). The CDR3, as DNA: TGTGCCAGCAGATTCGACCTGCAAGAGACCCAGTACTTC. Amino acid sequence: CASRFDLQETQYF.

Ten or more counts support this clonotype. This chain connects TRBV5-1 to TRBJ1-1; perhaps TRBD1 as D (6 bases). The germline V and J ends were trimmed by 3 bases and 10 bases, with 19 bases remaining between them. Germline CDR1 reads SGHRS; CDR2 reads YFSETQ. CDR3 length: 14 residues. CDR3 DNA: TGCGCCAGCAGCTCGGCAGGGGCCCAAGGAGGAGCTTTCTTT. It codes for CASSSAGAQGGAFF.

This clonotype was picked up a small number of times. This chain links TRBV4-1 with TRBJ2-4, with D tentatively TRBD1 (7 bases). The CDR3 runs 12 residues. The germline V gene has CDR1 MGHRA and CDR2 YSYEKL. V lost 3 bases to trimming and J lost 14 bases, with 14 bases between them. CDR3 DNA sequence: TGCGCCAGCAGCCACCCAGGGGGGACCAAGTACTTC. The encoded protein is CASSHPGGTKYF.

The rearrangement uses TRBV5-1 and TRBJ2-1; the D is unclear. V was shortened by 3 bases and J by 5 bases, with 6 bases between the two germline ends. The CDR3 is made up of 12 amino acids. Germline V lookup: CDR1 SGHRS, CDR2 YFSETQ. CDR3 nucleotides: TGCGCCAGCAGCTGGCAAGACAATGAGCAGTTCTTC. Protein sequence: CASSWQDNEQFF.